The text below deals with one T cell receptor (beta chain). The sample is drawn from a study of blood T cell repertoires in COVID-19. At the level of the study: Sample material is recorded as cDNA or gDNA derived from T cells, B-cell-depleted T cells, or PBMCs.

In germline, CDR1 is SEHNR, CDR2 FQNEAQ (reference sequence). V dropped 1 base and J dropped 4; count of bases not matched to a gene: 8. This CDR3 has 16 amino acids. Method: immunoSEQ multiplex PCR; TCRdb's copy keeps in-frame clones and lacks some. The sample lists hundreds of thousands of clones, 86% occurring once. The specimen sequenced was peripheral blood. The chain links TRBV7-9 to TRBJ1-1; 8 nucleotides match TRBD1. This TCR was sampled from a woman aged 25 to 39 with active or convalescent COVID-19. In DNA, the CDR3 is TGTGCCAGCAGCTTAGGGACAGGGCTTGGTGGCACTGAAGCTTTCTTT. Protein: CASSLGTGLGGTEAFF.